A selection of T cell receptor beta chains follows, all from one sample in a study of control samples from healthy donors and cancer patients. The protocol was immunoSEQ multiplex PCR, while the TCRdb copy is restricted to in-frame clones and leaves out a portion. The table includes fewer than 150,000 clones, 75% to 95% detected once. The sequenced sample consisted of blood. All receptors derive from a man younger than 30 in good health. Both conserved end residues are part of each CDR3. The order of the fields is V gene, J gene, CDR3 length, CDR3 protein.

>TRBV7-2|TRBJ2-5|15
CASSFDADPRETQYF
>TRBV10-2|TRBJ1-2|14
CASSNQGASYGYTF
>TRBV15|TRBJ2-2|18
CATSRAWIAGANTGELFF
>TRBV7-7|TRBJ2-2|13
CASSLGYTGELFF
>TRBV19|TRBJ2-5|12
CASSASKETQYF
>TRBV6-6|TRBJ2-7|15
CASSYSRDRIYEQYF
>TRBV3-1/TRBV3-2|TRBJ2-5|15
CASSPSGPTQETQYF
>TRBV11-2|TRBJ1-4|17
CASSLGTGGATNEKLFF
>TRBV30|TRBJ2-7|13
CAWTPGLFYEQYF
>TRBV2|TRBJ2-5|14
CASSEGDRFGTQYF
>TRBV5-1|TRBJ1-6|12
CASSFPGEALHF
>TRBV28|TRBJ2-1|17
CASSSTNLAGFYNEQFF
>TRBV7-2|TRBJ2-5|12
CASSFLGETQYF
>TRBV9|TRBJ2-3|12
CASSVGVDTQYF
>TRBV29-1|TRBJ1-1|14
CSVGQLTTNTEAFF
>TRBV2|TRBJ2-4|13
CASRGTGENIQYF
>TRBV6-5|TRBJ1-3|15
CASSYSGQGGNTIYF
>TRBV19|TRBJ1-2|12
CASSVRSYGYTF
>TRBV19|TRBJ1-6|14
CASTGASGNSPLHF
>TRBV28|TRBJ2-7|13
CASSLFLTYEQYF
>TRBV18|TRBJ1-3|15
CASSPPGQGGNTIYF
>TRBV11-3|TRBJ1-6|17
CASSTQAGPRRDSPLHF
>TRBV28|TRBJ1-1|13
CASSPAGSPEAFF
>TRBV7-3|TRBJ2-1|13
CASSFGQGGEQFF
>TRBV2|TRBJ1-3|14
CASRPDVSGNTIYF
>TRBV24-1|TRBJ2-5|14
CATSDYGTQETQYF
>TRBV10-3|TRBJ2-7|16
CAISESTGTGGYEQYF
>TRBV30|TRBJ2-3|12
CAWSGTGDTQYF
>TRBV24-1|TRBJ1-2|17
CATSDGVLDEGNYGYTF
>TRBV24-1|TRBJ2-2|14
CATARDTNTGELFF
>TRBV7-6|TRBJ2-1|15
CASSLVGAPYNEQFF
>TRBV9|TRBJ2-3|15
CASSASGGELNTQYF
>TRBV7-9|TRBJ1-2|14
CASSLGGPGYGYTF
>TRBV4-3|TRBJ1-5|17
CASSQEYRQDSNQPQHF
>TRBV5-1|TRBJ2-3|14
CASSLRSDTDTQYF
>TRBV7-3|TRBJ2-1|13
CASSWDRANEQFF
>TRBV2|TRBJ2-1|14
CASSDGLPYNEQFF
>TRBV3-1/TRBV3-2|TRBJ1-2|13
CASSDSDRYGYTF
>TRBV14|TRBJ1-4|15
CASSQQGFSNEKLFF
>TRBV7-3|TRBJ1-6|13
CASSPTGNSPLHF
>TRBV30|TRBJ1-3|14
CAWSGGASGNTIYF
>TRBV14|TRBJ2-1|13
CASTPRGGNEQFF
>TRBV19|TRBJ2-1|15
CASADRGSSYNEQFF
>TRBV2|TRBJ2-1|12
CASRGLSPEQFF
>TRBV5-1|TRBJ1-2|14
CASSPGTSNYGYTF
>TRBV27|TRBJ2-3|13
CASKFSSTDTQYF
>TRBV3-1/TRBV3-2|TRBJ1-6|16
CASSQEGRGINSPLHF
>TRBV7-3|TRBJ2-1|15
CASSLRGRGGDEQFF
>TRBV28|TRBJ1-2|16
CASSNAGTATNYGYTF
>TRBV6-5|TRBJ1-5|15
CASSRTGYSNQPQHF
>TRBV7-8|TRBJ1-5|14
CASSPGGSNQPQHF
>TRBV10-3|TRBJ2-3|14
CAIRTGPAVDTQYF
>TRBV7-3|TRBJ2-1|13
CASQAADHNEQFF
>TRBV4-1|TRBJ2-5|15
CASSQIISPAGTQYF
>TRBV7-3|TRBJ2-1|19
CASSLIPVVSGERGNEQFF